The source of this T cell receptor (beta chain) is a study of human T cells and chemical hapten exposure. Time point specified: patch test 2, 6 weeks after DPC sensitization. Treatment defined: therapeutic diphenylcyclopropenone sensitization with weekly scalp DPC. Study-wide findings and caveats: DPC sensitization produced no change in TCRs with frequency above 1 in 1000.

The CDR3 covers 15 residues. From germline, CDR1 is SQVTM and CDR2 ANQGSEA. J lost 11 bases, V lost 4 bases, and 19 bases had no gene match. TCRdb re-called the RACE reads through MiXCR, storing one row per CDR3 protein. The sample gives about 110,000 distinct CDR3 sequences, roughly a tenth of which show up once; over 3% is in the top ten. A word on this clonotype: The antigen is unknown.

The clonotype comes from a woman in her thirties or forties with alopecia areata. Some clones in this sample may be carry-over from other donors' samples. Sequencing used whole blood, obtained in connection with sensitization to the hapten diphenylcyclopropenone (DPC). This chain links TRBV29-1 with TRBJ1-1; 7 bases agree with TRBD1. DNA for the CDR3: TGCAGCGTTGGTCCGGCAGGGGGACGCGGAAAGGGGGCTTTCTTT. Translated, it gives CSVGPAGGRGKGAFF. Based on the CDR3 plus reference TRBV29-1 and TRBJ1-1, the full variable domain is SAVISQKPSRDICQRGTSLTIQCQVDSQVTMMFWYRQQPGQSLTLIATANQGSEATYESGFVIDKFPISRPNLTFSTLTVSNMSPEDSSIYLCSVGPAGGRGKGAFFGQGTRLTVV.